This T cell receptor beta chain stems from a study of cytomegalovirus exposure and HLA in healthy donors. PCR amplification relied on 60 Vbeta primers (plus 13 Jbeta primers). Assay used: immunoSEQ multiplex PCR; TCRdb lists only in-frame clones, some missing. There are around 120,000 clones in the sample; roughly 78% occur only once, and around 2.5% lies in the top ten. The germline V gene encodes CDR1 KGHSH and CDR2 LQKENI. This CDR3 is 12 amino acids long. The V and J ends lost 1 base and 5 bases respectively, with 6 bases between them. The genes are TRBV18 and TRBJ2-7; D is ambiguous. The sample was PBMCs. The sequence came from a man aged 25-45 years in good health and CMV-seronegative. CDR3 residues: CASSPHQDEQYF. The CDR3 DNA sequence: TGTGCCAGCTCACCACATCAGGACGAGCAGTACTTC. The full variable domain, rest sourced from reference TRBV18 and TRBJ2-7, is NAGVMQNPRHLVRRRGQEARLRCSPMKGHSHVYWYRQLPEEGLKFMVYLQKENIIDESGMPKERFSAEFPKEGPSILRIQQVVRGDSAAYFCASSPHQDEQYFGPGTRLTVT.